This T cell receptor (beta chain) was sequenced during a study of blood T cell repertoires in COVID-19 (dated by TCRdb to between 2020 and 2021). Background on the whole study: The collaborator samples originated in the United States, Italy and Spain and spanned the acute and convalescent phases of COVID-19. Where available, HLA class I and class II types were taken from metadata supplied by the sample provider and were not determined by assay-based typing. Subjects who had been exposed to COVID-19, were actively infected with it, or had recovered from it provided the deeply sampled blood TCRbeta repertoires that made up the dataset. The samples were drawn from the first 160 participants of the ongoing ImmuneRACE study and from 1,254 subjects provided by 6 global collaborators. The prospective study material was composed of cDNA or gDNA derived from T cells, B-cell-depleted T cells, or PBMCs. A freely available public database, intended as a resource for researchers studying the immune response to SARS-CoV-2, is where the repertoires were released. A de-identified subject ID, COVID-19 status, age in years and sex were almost always included in the sample metadata.

At one collaborating source in Seattle, patients were enrolled during active infection and were followed longitudinally through the course of disease. The collaborating institutions used their own protocols to collect whole blood in K2EDTA tubes. For TCRbeta analysis, collaborators shipped samples as frozen whole blood, isolated PBMCs, or DNA extracted from either of those sample types. From the cysteine through the phenylalanine, the CDR3 covers 13 amino acids. This entry keeps only the CDR3 DNA: 39 bases, framed from base 1. Looking up the germline V gene (reference sequence) yields CDR1 LNHDA and CDR2 SQIVND. Unmatched junction bases come to 6, with V trimmed by 5 bases and J by 8 bases. TCRbeta CDR3 regions were amplified from genomic DNA using the immunoSEQ Assay, a bias-controlled multiplex PCR. The study's processing was this. Within the assay, amplification of reference gene primers was used to estimate how many nucleated cells each sample contained. Sequence reads were collapsed and filtered to measure the absolute abundance of every unique TCRbeta CDR3 rearrangement. For each sample, productive Simpson clonality was calculated as the square root of Simpson's diversity index across productive rearrangements. In its TCRdb copy, this immuneACCESS table keeps in-frame sequences only and misses some clones. Where compared with another copy, unresolved V genes explain less than half of these, and the others have no known cause. V and J calls and clone size are as listed in that table; D and trimming were resolved from the DNA. The sample has fewer than 200,000 clones on record, around 90% of them singletons. The ten largest account for roughly 5% of the sample.

Points on this clone: The antigen it binds to is not known. No much larger clone is present one base from it, and per-base qualities are unavailable.

Paper-wide results and their limitations: How much clinical and demographic metadata was included differed by source and by participant, and the metadata was provided uncurated.

The receptor chain draws on TRBV19 and TRBJ1-1; 9 nucleotides in the junction match TRBD1. The source of this sequence is a man between 18 and 29 years old with COVID-19, enrolled during active disease. Sequencing was done on a sample of peripheral blood. The CDR3 protein: CASSQRGQGEAFF. The DNA sequence reads TGTGCCAGTAGTCAAAGGGGACAGGGAGAAGCTTTCTTT.